This TCR beta chain was sequenced in a study of blood T cell repertoires in COVID-19. Study details: PBMCs, B-cell-depleted T cells, or T cells provided the cDNA or gDNA that made up the material.

This CDR3 is built from 16 residues. V lost 5 bases and J lost 4, with 15 bases in between. Germline V gene lookup returns CDR1 SGHTA and CDR2 FQGNSA. One Seattle source followed patients from active infection through their disease course. TCRdb's table, derived via immunoSEQ multiplex PCR, lists solely in-frame clones and lacks some. The sample includes approximately 500,000 clones, around 90% of them seen just once. This clonotype was sampled from a woman aged 45 to 65 with COVID-19, enrolled during active disease. Sequencing input: peripheral blood. The chain carries TRBV7-2 and TRBJ1-6; perhaps TRBD1 as D (5 bases). The CDR3 DNA reads as TGTGCCAGCAGCGCCGGGACTCAGGGATATAATTCACCCCTCCACTTT. This translates into CASSAGTQGYNSPLHF.